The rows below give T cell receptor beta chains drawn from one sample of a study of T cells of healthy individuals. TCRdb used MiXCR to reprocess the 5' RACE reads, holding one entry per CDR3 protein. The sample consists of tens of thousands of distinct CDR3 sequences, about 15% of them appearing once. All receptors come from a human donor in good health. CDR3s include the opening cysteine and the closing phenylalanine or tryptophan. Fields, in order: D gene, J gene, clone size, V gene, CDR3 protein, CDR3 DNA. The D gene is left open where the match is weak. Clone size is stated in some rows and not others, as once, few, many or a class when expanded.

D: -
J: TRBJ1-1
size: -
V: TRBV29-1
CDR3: CSVERGGTEAFF
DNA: TGCAGCGTCGAACGGGGGGGAACCGAAGCTTTCTTT

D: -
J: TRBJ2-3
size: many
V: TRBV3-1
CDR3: CASSSQPGPNTDTQYF
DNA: TGTGCCAGCAGCTCTCAGCCGGGACCGAACACAGATACGCAGTATTTT

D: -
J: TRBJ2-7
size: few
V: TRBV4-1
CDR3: CASSQPTGQSYEQYF
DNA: TGCGCCAGCAGCCAACCAACCGGACAGTCCTACGAGCAGTACTTC

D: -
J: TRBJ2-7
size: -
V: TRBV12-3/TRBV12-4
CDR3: CASSRTNTYEQYF
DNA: TGTGCCAGCAGTAGGACGAATACCTACGAGCAGTACTTC

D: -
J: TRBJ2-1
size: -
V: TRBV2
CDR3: CASSEYKGNDEQFF
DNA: TGTGCCAGCAGTGAATACAAGGGTAATGATGAGCAGTTCTTC

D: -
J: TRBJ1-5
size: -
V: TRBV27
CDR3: CAIHRSNQPQHF
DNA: TGTGCCATCCACAGGAGCAATCAGCCCCAGCATTTT

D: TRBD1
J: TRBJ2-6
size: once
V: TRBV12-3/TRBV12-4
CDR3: CASRTRDRGSGANVLTF
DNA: TGTGCCAGCAGGACCCGGGACAGGGGGTCTGGGGCCAACGTCCTGACTTTC

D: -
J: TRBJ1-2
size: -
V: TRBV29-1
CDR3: CSVTPREEGYTF
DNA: TGCAGCGTGACCCCCAGGGAGGAGGGCTACACCTTC

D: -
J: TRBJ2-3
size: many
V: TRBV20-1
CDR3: CSAIGPLGTDTQYF
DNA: TGCAGTGCTATAGGCCCTCTGGGGACAGATACGCAGTATTTT

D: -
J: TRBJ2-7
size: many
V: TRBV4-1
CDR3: CASSPRAPSSYEQYF
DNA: TGCGCCAGCAGCCCCAGGGCGCCCTCCTCCTACGAGCAGTACTTC

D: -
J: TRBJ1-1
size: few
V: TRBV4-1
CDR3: CASSLGLRQNTEAFF
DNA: TGCGCCAGCAGCCTAGGATTAAGGCAGAACACTGAAGCTTTCTTT

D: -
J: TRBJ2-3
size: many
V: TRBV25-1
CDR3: CASSRSSDTQYF
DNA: TGTGCCAGCAGTCGGAGTTCAGATACGCAGTATTTT

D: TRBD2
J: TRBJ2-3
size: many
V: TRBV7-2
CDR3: CASSSGTRQTDTQYF
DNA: TGTGCCAGCAGCTCCGGGACTAGACAGACAGATACGCAGTATTTT

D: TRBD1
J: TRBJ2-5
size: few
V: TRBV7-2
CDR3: CASSWDRSAQYF
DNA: TGTGCCAGCAGCTGGGACAGGTCGGCCCAGTACTTC

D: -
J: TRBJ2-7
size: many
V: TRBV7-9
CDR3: CASSLDTSYEQYF
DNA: TGTGCCAGCAGCCTTGACACTTCCTACGAGCAGTACTTC

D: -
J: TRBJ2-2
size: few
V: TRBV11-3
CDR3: CASSHREGPTGELFF
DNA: TGTGCCAGCAGCCACCGCGAGGGGCCCACCGGGGAGCTGTTTTTT

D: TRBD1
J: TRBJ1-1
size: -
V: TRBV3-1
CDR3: CASSHVPGQGQGICAFF
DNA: TGTGCCAGCAGCCATGTCCCGGGACAGGGTCAGGGGATTTGCGCTTTCTTT

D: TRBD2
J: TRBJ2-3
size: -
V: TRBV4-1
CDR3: CASSHGTSGTDTQYF
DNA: TGCGCCAGCAGCCATGGAACTAGCGGCACAGATACGCAGTATTTT